The source of this T cell receptor (beta chain) is a study of OX40 agonist ivuxolimab in advanced cancers. About this clone itself: Its specificity is not known.

Samples were taken at baseline and on day 1 of cycles 4 and 7. Profiled with immunoSEQ multiplex PCR; TCRdb holds only in-frame clones, not every one. The sample has tens of thousands of clones; 75% to 90% are singletons. The study's findings and limits: CD4+ and CD8+ blood T cells expanded clonally by week 6 at 0.1 to 3.0 mg/kg.

V trimming: 5 bases; J trimming: 5 bases; junction bases outside the gene matches: 11. The CDR3 extends over 16 amino acids. Per germline, CDR1 SGHVS and CDR2 FQNEAQ. This specimen consisted of CD4+ or CD8+ T cells sorted from blood, obtained in a trial of the OX40 agonist ivuxolimab. The rearrangement uses TRBV7-8 and TRBJ2-2, with 7 nucleotides matching TRBD1. The receptor was isolated from an adult with an advanced solid tumor such as melanoma, head and neck, liver or kidney cancer. CDR3 loop: CASSVRTGLVTGELFF. DNA for the CDR3: TGTGCCAGCAGCGTAAGGACAGGATTAGTGACCGGGGAGCTGTTTTTT.